The 10 T cell receptor beta chains reported below all come from one sample, sequenced in a study of CD8 T cells in Susac syndrome. Reverse transcription of roughly 0.5 to 1 ug RNA was performed with random hexamers. TCRdb redid the calling of the immunoSEQ multiplex PCR reads with MiXCR, one entry per CDR3 protein. The sample contains just over 150,000 distinct CDR3 sequences, roughly 94% of which appear only once. The specimen was CD8+ T cells from PBMCs. These receptors originate from a human donor with multiple sclerosis.

The chain has TRBV5-4 and TRBJ1-6, with 10 bases that match TRBD1. CDR3 length: 15 residues. Per germline, CDR1 SGHNT and CDR2 YYREEE (reference sequence). V shed 6 bases and J 14 bases; nucleotides not matched to a gene: 14. The CDR3 here is CASNNRDRGLEALHF. The CDR3 bases are TGTGCCAGCAACAATCGGGACAGGGGACTTGAGGCCCTCCACTTT. The entire variable domain, with the rest obtained from reference TRBV5-4 and TRBJ1-6, is as follows: ETGVTQSPTHLIKTRGQQVTLRCSSQSGHNTVSWYQQALGQGPQFIFQYYREEENGRGNFPPRFSGLQFPNYSSELNVNALELDDSALYLCASNNRDRGLEALHFGNGTRLTVT.

The chain uses TRBV19 and TRBJ1-2, with D perhaps TRBD1 (5 bases). Germline assignment: CDR1 LNHDA and CDR2 SQIVND (reference sequence). This CDR3 has 15 residues. V gave up 0 bases and J gave up 4 bases, with 12 bases separating them. The CDR3 coding sequence is TGTGCCAGTAGTATAGATCTCAGGGCAGTCTATGGCTACACCTTC. Protein: CASSIDLRAVYGYTF.

The chain combines TRBV11-2 with TRBJ2-1, with unresolved D. The CDR3 totals 9 residues. V shed 7 bases and J shed 9 bases, with 4 bases lying between them. Germline CDR1 is SGHAT and CDR2 is FQNNGV. The CDR3 sequence is CASTREQFF. In DNA, the CDR3 is TGTGCCAGCACCCGTGAGCAGTTCTTC.

The chain recombines TRBV20-1 with TRBJ1-5; maybe TRBD1 (5 bases). The germline gives CDR1 DFQATT, CDR2 SNEGSKA (reference sequence). The CDR3 is 16 residues long. V was clipped by 5 bases and J by 0 bases, with 17 bases between them. The CDR3 DNA reads TGCAGTGCTCCTGGGGGAGGGAGGCTTAGCAATCAGCCCCAGCATTTT. This translates into CSAPGGGRLSNQPQHF.

The J gene is TRBJ2-5, the V gene TRBV20-1, with 9 bases lining up with TRBD2. The germline gives CDR1 DFQATT, CDR2 SNEGSKA (reference sequence). Trimming cost V 7 bases and J 1 base; bases outside gene matches: 7. The CDR3 totals 14 residues. In DNA, the CDR3 is TGCAGTGTTCGAGCGGGGGGTATCCAAGAGACCCAGTACTTC. Amino acid sequence: CSVRAGGIQETQYF.

The V gene is TRBV7-7, the J gene TRBJ2-7, with a tentative D call TRBD2 (5 bases). Germline-derived CDR1 and CDR2 are SSHAT and FNYEAQ (reference sequence). Trimming removed 0 bases from V and 5 bases from J, with 8 bases in between. CDR3 size: 13 residues. The CDR3 DNA is TGTGCCAGCAGCTTAGCGCCCGGGGACGAGCAGTACTTC. Its translation: CASSLAPGDEQYF.

V gene TRBV29-1 combines with J gene TRBJ2-1; D may be TRBD1 or TRBD2 (5 bases each). Per germline, CDR1 SQVTM and CDR2 ANQGSEA. The CDR3 is 13 residues long. Trimming left V 1 base short and J 2 bases short, with 6 bases between. The CDR3 protein is CSVEGGAYNEQFF. CDR3 sequence (DNA): TGCAGCGTTGAAGGAGGGGCCTACAATGAGCAGTTCTTC.

The chain joins TRBV15 to TRBJ2-3; TRBD2 is a possible D gene (6 bases). Germline V lookup: CDR1 LNHNV, CDR2 YYDKDF (reference sequence). V was shortened by 0 bases and J by 5 bases, with 12 bases between the two germline ends. The CDR3 spans 15 residues. As DNA, the CDR3 is TGTGCCACCAGCAGAGAAAGGAGGGCGGAAGATACGCAGTATTTT. It is translated as CATSRERRAEDTQYF.

The chain combines TRBV7-2 with TRBJ2-7; a possible D gene is TRBD1 (8 bases). CDR3 length: 15 amino acids. V lost 8 bases and J 6 bases, leaving 23 bases between the germline ends. The germline gives CDR1 SGHTA, CDR2 FQGNSA. The CDR3 region is CASSRAGQASAEQYF. The CDR3 DNA is TGTGCCAGCTCCAGAGCGGGACAGGCTTCGGCCGAGCAGTACTTC.

The J gene is TRBJ1-4, the V gene TRBV20-1, with D uncertain. The germline gives CDR1 DFQATT, CDR2 SNEGSKA (reference sequence). The CDR3 runs to 14 residues. V lost 6 bases, J lost 1 base, and 12 bases lay in between. CDR3 residues: CSALIGETNEKLFF. The CDR3, as DNA: TGCAGTGCCCTGATCGGGGAAACTAATGAAAAACTGTTTTTT.